Each of the 11 T cell receptor beta chains below was sequenced from the same sample in a study of STAT5B mutations in CD4+ large granular lymphocyte leukemia. Sequencing was performed with immunoSEQ multiplex PCR; in TCRdb, only in-frame clones are kept and a portion is missing. The table shows under 35,000 clones, with approximately 67% occurring only once. Input material: CD4+ T cells from blood buffy coats. These receptors came from a human donor in good health.

The rearrangement uses TRBV6-5 and TRBJ1-5; D is undetermined. The germline gives CDR1 MNHEY, CDR2 SVGAGI. V lost 2 bases and J 3 bases, leaving 5 bases between the germline ends. The CDR3 contains 13 residues. CDR3 protein: CASSYGFNQPQHF. CDR3 nucleotide sequence: TGTGCCAGCAGTTACGGGTTCAATCAGCCCCAGCATTTT.

The rearrangement uses TRBV7-9 and TRBJ2-5, with D maybe TRBD2 (5 bases). Trimming removed 2 bases from V and 7 bases from J, with 11 bases in between. Looked up from germline, CDR1 is SEHNR and CDR2 is FQNEAQ (reference sequence). The CDR3 has 13 residues. The CDR3 protein is CASSLRPEGTQYF. The DNA of the CDR3 is TGTGCCAGCAGCTTACGTCCCGAGGGGACCCAGTACTTC. Full variable domain (rest looked up from reference TRBV7-9 and TRBJ2-5): DTGVSQNPRHKITKRGQNVTFRCDPISEHNRLYWYRQTLGQGPEFLTYFQNEAQLEKSRLLSDRFSAERPKGSFSTLEIQRTEQGDSAMYLCASSLRPEGTQYFGPGTRLLVL.

This clone occurred a few times. The J gene is TRBJ2-7, the V gene TRBV19, with 13 bases matching TRBD2. The V gene's germline CDR1 is LNHDA and CDR2 SQIVND (reference sequence). The CDR3 has 16 residues. Germline trimming cut 10 bases from V and 0 bases from J; bases unmatched to any gene: 9. Written as DNA, the CDR3 is TGTGCCACAAGGACTAGCGGGGGTCTGTCCTCCTACGAGCAGTACTTC. Residues: CATRTSGGLSSYEQYF.

The chain links TRBV7-2 to TRBJ2-4; 14 bases match TRBD2. Germline V gene lookup returns CDR1 SGHTA and CDR2 FQGNSA. The CDR3 has 17 amino acids. The ends lost 3 bases at V and 7 bases at J; junction bases unmatched: 8. CDR3 loop: CASSLRLAGGPGNIQYF. The CDR3 DNA follows: TGTGCCAGCAGCTTGCGACTAGCGGGGGGGCCCGGGAACATTCAGTACTTC.

V and J are TRBV5-4 and TRBJ1-3; D uncertain. With 2 bases removed from V and 2 bases from J, the gap between germline ends came to 8 bases. This CDR3 is built from 14 residues. Per germline, CDR1 SGHNT and CDR2 YYREEE (reference sequence). The CDR3 DNA sequence: TGTGCCAGCAGCTTCTGGGGTACTGGAAACACCATATATTTT. This encodes CASSFWGTGNTIYF.

The chain joins TRBV27 to TRBJ2-5, with TRBD2 identical over 7 bases. This CDR3 has 15 amino acids. Germline V gene sequence: CDR1 MNHEY, CDR2 SMNVEV (reference sequence). Trimming at V came to 6 bases and at J to 2 bases, leaving 9 bases not matched to a gene. For the CDR3, the DNA is TGTGCCAGCAGACCGACGGGGGGAGGGCAAGAGACCCAGTACTTC. This codes for CASRPTGGGQETQYF.

The chain combines TRBV2 with TRBJ1-5; the D is unclear. Trimming cost V 10 bases and J 1 base, with 11 bases left between them. The germline CDR1 and CDR2 sequences are SNHLY and FYNNEI. This CDR3 contains 13 residues. The CDR3 protein is CATGEGSNQPQHF. The CDR3 nucleotides are TGTGCCACAGGAGAGGGAAGCAATCAGCCCCAGCATTTT.

The chain combines TRBV14 with TRBJ1-2; 8 bases align to TRBD1. CDR1 is SGHDN, CDR2 FVKESK, per germline. CDR3 length: 15 amino acids. Trimming cost V 0 bases and J 5 bases; bases outside gene matches: 5. The CDR3 nucleotides are TGTGCCAGCAGCCAAGACAGGGGGCATCTTTATGGCTACACCTTC. This gives the protein CASSQDRGHLYGYTF.

The V and J genes are TRBV18 and TRBJ1-2; a possible D gene is TRBD1 (5 bases). V was shortened by 6 bases and J by 5 bases, with 16 bases between the two germline ends. The germline V gene encodes CDR1 KGHSH and CDR2 LQKENI. This CDR3 is 14 amino acids long. The CDR3 coding sequence is TGTGCCAGCTCCCTAATCGGGACGGAGTATGGCTACACCTTC. Translating gives CASSLIGTEYGYTF.

This chain connects TRBV5-1 to TRBJ1-5; D might be TRBD1 (6 bases). Per germline, CDR1 SGHRS and CDR2 YFSETQ. V dropped 0 bases and J dropped 4 bases, with 11 bases sitting between them. This CDR3 has 15 amino acids. DNA for the CDR3: TGCGCCAGCAGCTTGGAAGGACAGATTAATCAGCCCCAGCATTTT. It codes for CASSLEGQINQPQHF.

The chain carries TRBV9 and TRBJ2-3; TRBD2 agrees at 8 bases. V lost 3 bases, J lost 1 base, and 7 bases stayed unmatched. The CDR3 has 16 amino acids. Germline values: CDR1 SGDLS, CDR2 YYNGEE. CDR3 loop: CASSGGLVFGTDTQYF. Written as DNA, the CDR3 is TGTGCCAGCAGCGGGGGACTAGTGTTTGGCACAGATACGCAGTATTTT.